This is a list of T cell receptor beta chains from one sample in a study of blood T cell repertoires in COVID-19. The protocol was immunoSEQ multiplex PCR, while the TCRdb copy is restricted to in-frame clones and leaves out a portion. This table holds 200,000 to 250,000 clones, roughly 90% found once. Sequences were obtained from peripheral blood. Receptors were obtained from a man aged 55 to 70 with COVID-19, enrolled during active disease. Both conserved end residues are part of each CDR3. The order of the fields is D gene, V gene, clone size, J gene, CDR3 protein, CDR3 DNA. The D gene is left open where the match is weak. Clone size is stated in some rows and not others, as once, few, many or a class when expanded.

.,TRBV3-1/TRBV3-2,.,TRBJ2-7,CASSQTSGVGEQYF,TGTGCCAGCAGCCAAACCTCGGGAGTTGGTGAGCAGTACTTC
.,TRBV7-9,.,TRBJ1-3,CASSSRGGNTIYF,TGTGCCAGCAGCTCCCGCGGTGGAAACACCATATATTTT
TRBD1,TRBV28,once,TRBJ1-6,CASSPSGQGAVSPLHF,TGTGCCAGCAGTCCCTCGGGACAGGGGGCCGTTTCACCCCTCCACTTT
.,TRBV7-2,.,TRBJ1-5,CASSLSLSCSNQPQHF,TGTGCCAGCAGCTTATCCCTGTCCTGTAGCAATCAGCCCCAGCATTTT
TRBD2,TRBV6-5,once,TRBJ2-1,CASRYLAGARNEQFF,TGTGCCAGCAGGTACCTAGCGGGAGCTCGCAATGAGCAGTTCTTC
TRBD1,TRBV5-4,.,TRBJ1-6,CASSLDRVVSPLHF,TGTGCCAGCAGCCTTGACAGGGTGGTTTCACCCCTCCACTTT
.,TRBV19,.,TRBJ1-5,CATEGGGNQPQHF,TGTGCCACCGAAGGGGGGGGAAATCAGCCCCAGCATTTT
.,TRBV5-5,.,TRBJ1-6,CASSLGGPLEYPHF,TGTGCCAGCAGCTTGGGTGGGCCCCTCGAGTACCCCCACTTT
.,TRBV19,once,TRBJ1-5,CASSIEGTFNQPQHF,TGTGCCAGTAGTATAGAGGGGACATTTAATCAGCCCCAGCATTTT
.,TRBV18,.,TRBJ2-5,CASSPQGAETQYF,TGTGCCAGCTCACCGCAGGGTGCCGAGACCCAGTACTTC
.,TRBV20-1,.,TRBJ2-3,CSPAGDTQYF,TGCAGCCCCGCAGGGGATACGCAGTATTTT
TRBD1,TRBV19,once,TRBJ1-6,CASRKTGGFDSPLHF,TGTGCCAGTAGGAAGACAGGGGGCTTTGATTCACCCCTCCACTTT
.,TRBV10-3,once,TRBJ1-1,CAISEPGNTEAFF,TGTGCCATCAGTGAACCCGGGAACACTGAAGCTTTCTTT
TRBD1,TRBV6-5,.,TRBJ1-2,CAGQTGAAGYTF,TGTGCCGGGCAAACAGGGGCGGCTGGCTACACCTTC
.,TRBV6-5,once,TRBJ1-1,CASIRGTEAFF,TGTGCCAGCATCCGGGGCACTGAAGCTTTCTTT
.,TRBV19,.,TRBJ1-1,CASSTEPRVWITEAFF,TGTGCCAGTAGTACCGAGCCCAGGGTTTGGATCACTGAAGCTTTCTTT
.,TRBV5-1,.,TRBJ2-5,CASRGGGLGPSETQYF,TGCGCCAGCAGAGGGGGGGGACTTGGCCCGTCAGAGACCCAGTACTTC
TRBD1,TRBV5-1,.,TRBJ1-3,CASRKSGGQGTEAGNTIYF,TGCGCCAGCAGGAAGAGTGGGGGACAGGGTACGGAGGCAGGAAACACCATATATTTT
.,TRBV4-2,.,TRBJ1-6,CASSQDGLGSSYNSPLHF,TGTGCCAGCAGCCAAGATGGGCTGGGGAGCTCCTATAATTCACCCCTCCACTTT
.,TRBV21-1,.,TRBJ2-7,CASSASGQEYF,TGTGCCAGCAGCGCCTCGGGACAGGAGTACTTC
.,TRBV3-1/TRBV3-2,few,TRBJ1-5,CASSQTATLGQPQHF,TGTGCCAGCAGCCAGACAGCTACGCTGGGCCAGCCCCAGCATTTT
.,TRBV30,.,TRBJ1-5,CAWSLAAGRAQHF,TGTGCCTGGAGTCTAGCGGCGGGCCGGGCCCAGCATTTT
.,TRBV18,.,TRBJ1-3,CASSPFNINSGNTIYF,TGTGCCAGCTCACCATTTAACATCAACTCTGGAAACACCATATATTTT
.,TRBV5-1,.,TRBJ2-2,CASTPGTTNTGELFF,TGCGCCAGCACCCCCGGGACAACGAACACCGGGGAGCTGTTTTTT
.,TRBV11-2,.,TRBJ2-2,CASSSLTANTGELFF,TGTGCCAGCAGCTCCCTGACAGCCAACACCGGGGAGCTGTTTTTT
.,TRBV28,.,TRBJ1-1,CASSYHVGAAEAFF,TGTGCCAGCAGTTACCACGTAGGGGCAGCTGAAGCTTTCTTT
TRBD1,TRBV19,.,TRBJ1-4,CASSMGRGHTNEKLFF,TGTGCCAGTAGTATGGGCAGGGGGCATACTAATGAAAAACTGTTTTTT
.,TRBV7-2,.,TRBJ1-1,CASSLVQGTEAFF,TGTGCCAGCAGCTTAGTCCAGGGTACTGAAGCTTTCTTT
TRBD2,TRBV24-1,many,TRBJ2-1,CATSDVTSGRTYEQFF,TGTGCCACCAGTGATGTGACTAGCGGGAGAACCTATGAGCAGTTCTTC
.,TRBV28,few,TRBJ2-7,CASSLDGDTYEQYF,TGTGCCAGCAGTTTAGACGGGGATACCTACGAGCAGTACTTC
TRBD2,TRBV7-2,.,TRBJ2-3,CASRLIAGVSTDTQYF,TGTGCCAGCAGACTCATAGCGGGAGTTAGCACAGATACGCAGTATTTT
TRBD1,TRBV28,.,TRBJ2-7,CASRSQGAPGQYF,TGTGCCAGCAGGTCACAGGGGGCCCCTGGGCAGTACTTC
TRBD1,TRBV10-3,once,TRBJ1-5,CAIRGDRATNQPQHF,TGTGCCATCAGGGGGGACAGGGCGACCAATCAGCCCCAGCATTTT
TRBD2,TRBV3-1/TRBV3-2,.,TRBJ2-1,CASSLLAGGLNEQFF,TGTGCCAGCAGCCTCCTAGCGGGGGGGCTCAATGAGCAGTTCTTC
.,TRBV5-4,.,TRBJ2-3,CASSLGWGGTDTQYF,TGTGCCAGCAGCTTGGGGTGGGGCGGCACAGATACGCAGTATTTT
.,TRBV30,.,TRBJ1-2,CAWRTVNYGYTF,TGTGCCTGGAGGACAGTTAACTATGGCTACACCTTC
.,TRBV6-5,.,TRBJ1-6,CASSYSYSGGGSPLHF,TGTGCCAGCAGTTACTCGTACAGCGGGGGAGGGTCACCCCTCCACTTT
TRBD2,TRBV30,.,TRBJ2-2,CAWGTGTSGSKLFF,TGTGCCTGGGGTACCGGGACTAGCGGGAGTAAGCTGTTTTTT
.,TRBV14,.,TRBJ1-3,CASSQKQGLSSGNTIYF,TGTGCCAGCAGCCAGAAACAGGGCCTAAGCTCTGGAAACACCATATATTTT
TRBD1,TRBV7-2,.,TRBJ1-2,CASSLPRDRGKGYTF,TGTGCCAGCAGCTTACCCCGGGACAGGGGTAAAGGCTACACCTTC
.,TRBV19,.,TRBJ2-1,CASKGGAAEQFF,TGTGCCAGTAAAGGCGGGGCCGCAGAGCAGTTCTTC
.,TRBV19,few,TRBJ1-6,CASSIDILNSPLHF,TGTGCCAGTAGTATTGACATCTTGAATTCACCCCTCCACTTT
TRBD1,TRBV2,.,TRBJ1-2,CASNEPTGDNYGYTF,TGTGCCAGCAACGAGCCGACAGGGGATAACTATGGCTACACCTTC
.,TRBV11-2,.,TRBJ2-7,CASSLVRSQGPYSYEQYF,TGTGCCAGCAGCTTAGTTCGGAGCCAGGGTCCCTATTCCTACGAGCAGTACTTC
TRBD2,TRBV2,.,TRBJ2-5,CASSGTSGSQETQYF,TGTGCCAGCAGTGGGACTAGCGGGAGCCAAGAGACCCAGTACTTC
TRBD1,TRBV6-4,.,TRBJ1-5,CASSVHRGPRHF,TGTGCCAGCAGTGTCCACAGGGGCCCGCGGCATTTT
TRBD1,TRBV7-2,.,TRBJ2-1,CASSDRDRGNEQFF,TGTGCCAGCAGCGACCGGGACAGGGGCAATGAGCAGTTCTTC
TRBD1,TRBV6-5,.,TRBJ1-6,CASSSTGTVVSPLHF,TGTGCCAGCAGTTCCACCGGGACAGTGGTATCACCCCTCCACTTT
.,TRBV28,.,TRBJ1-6,CASSSGGVSSPLHF,TGTGCCAGCAGCTCCGGGGGAGTGAGTTCACCCCTCCACTTT
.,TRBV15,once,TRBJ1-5,CATSSETGPSNQPQHF,TGTGCCACCAGCAGTGAGACAGGTCCAAGCAATCAGCCCCAGCATTTT
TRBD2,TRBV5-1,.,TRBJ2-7,CASSLAGGTSYEQYF,TGCGCCAGCAGCTTGGCCGGGGGGACCTCCTACGAGCAGTACTTC
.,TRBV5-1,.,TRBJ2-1,CASSLALASSYNEQFF,TGCGCCAGCAGCTTGGCGCTAGCGAGCTCCTACAATGAGCAGTTCTTC
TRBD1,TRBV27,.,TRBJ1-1,CASSSHPGGTEAFF,TGTGCCAGCAGTTCCCATCCAGGGGGCACTGAAGCTTTCTTT
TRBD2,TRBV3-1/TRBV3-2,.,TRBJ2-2,CASSGLVPNTGELFF,TGTGCCAGCAGCGGACTAGTACCGAACACCGGGGAGCTGTTTTTT
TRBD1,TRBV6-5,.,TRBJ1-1,CASSPTGGRTEAFF,TGTGCCAGCAGTCCCACAGGGGGGCGCACTGAAGCTTTCTTT